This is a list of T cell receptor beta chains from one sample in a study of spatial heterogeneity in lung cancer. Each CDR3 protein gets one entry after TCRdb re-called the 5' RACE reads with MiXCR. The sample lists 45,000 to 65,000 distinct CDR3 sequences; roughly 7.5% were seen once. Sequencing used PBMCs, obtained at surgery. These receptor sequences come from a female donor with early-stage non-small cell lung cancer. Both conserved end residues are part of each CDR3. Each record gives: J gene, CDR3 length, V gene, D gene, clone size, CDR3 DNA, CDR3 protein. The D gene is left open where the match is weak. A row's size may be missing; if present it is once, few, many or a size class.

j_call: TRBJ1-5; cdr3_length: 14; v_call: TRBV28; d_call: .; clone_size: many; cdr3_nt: TGTGCCAGCTCCAACACAGGATCGATCGAGCCCCAGCATTTT; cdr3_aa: CASSNTGSIEPQHF
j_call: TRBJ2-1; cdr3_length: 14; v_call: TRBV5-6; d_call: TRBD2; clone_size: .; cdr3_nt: TGTGCCAGCAGTCGTCCTGCTAGCGGGGGGGCACGGTTCTTC; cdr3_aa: CASSRPASGGARFF
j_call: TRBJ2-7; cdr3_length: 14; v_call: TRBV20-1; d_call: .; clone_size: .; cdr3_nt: TGCAGTGCGGGGTTTACGGGCACGCCCTACGAGCAGTACTTC; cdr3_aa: CSAGFTGTPYEQYF
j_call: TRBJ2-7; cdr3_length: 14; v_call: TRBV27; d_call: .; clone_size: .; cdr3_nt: TGTGCCAGCAGTTTATATCAGGGGTACTACGAGCAGTACTTC; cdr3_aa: CASSLYQGYYEQYF
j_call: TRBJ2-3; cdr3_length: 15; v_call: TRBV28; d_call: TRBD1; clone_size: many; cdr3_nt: TGTGCCAGCAGTTTACCGGGACAGGGCGCAGATACGCAGTATTTT; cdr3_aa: CASSLPGQGADTQYF
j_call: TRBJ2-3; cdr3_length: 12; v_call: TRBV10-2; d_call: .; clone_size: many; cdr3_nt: TGCGCCAGCAGTGAGACTAGCGATACGCAGTATTTT; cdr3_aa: CASSETSDTQYF
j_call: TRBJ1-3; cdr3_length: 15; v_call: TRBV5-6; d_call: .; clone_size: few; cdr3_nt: TGTGCCAGCAGCTACCTTGATCTCTCTGGAAACACCATATATTTT; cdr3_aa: CASSYLDLSGNTIYF
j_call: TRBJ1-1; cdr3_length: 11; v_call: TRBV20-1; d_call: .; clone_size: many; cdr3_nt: TGCAGTGCATGGAAGAACACTGAAGCTTTCTTT; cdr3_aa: CSAWKNTEAFF
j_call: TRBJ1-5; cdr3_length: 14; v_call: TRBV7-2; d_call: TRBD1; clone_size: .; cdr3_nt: TGTGCCAGCAGCGACATCCAGGGGGCTCAGCCCCAGCATTTT; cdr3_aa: CASSDIQGAQPQHF
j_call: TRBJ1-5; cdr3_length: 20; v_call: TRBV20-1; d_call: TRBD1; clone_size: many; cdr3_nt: TGCAGTGCTAGAGGAGCTCCGGGACAGGGGATAGGGTATAGCAATCAGCCCCAGCATTTT; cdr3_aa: CSARGAPGQGIGYSNQPQHF
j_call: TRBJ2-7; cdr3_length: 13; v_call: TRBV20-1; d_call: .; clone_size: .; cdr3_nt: TGCAGTGCTAGTCCCTCCACGGTCTACGAGCAGTACTTC; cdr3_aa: CSASPSTVYEQYF
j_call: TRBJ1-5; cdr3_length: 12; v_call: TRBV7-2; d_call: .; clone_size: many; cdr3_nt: TGTGCCAGCAGCTTTACGGGCCAGCCCCAGCATTTT; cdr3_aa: CASSFTGQPQHF
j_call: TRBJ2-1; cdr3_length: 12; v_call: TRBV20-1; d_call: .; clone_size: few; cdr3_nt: TGCAGTGCCCACTCCGGGGGCTTTGAGCAGTTCTTC; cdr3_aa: CSAHSGGFEQFF
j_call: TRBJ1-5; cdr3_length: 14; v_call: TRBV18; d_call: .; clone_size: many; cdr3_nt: TGTGCCAGCTCAAATCTGGACAGAAATCAGCCCCAGCATTTT; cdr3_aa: CASSNLDRNQPQHF
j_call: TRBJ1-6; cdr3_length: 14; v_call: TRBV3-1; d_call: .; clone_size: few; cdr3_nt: TGTGCCAGCAGCCAACGTCACGAGAATTCACCCCTCCACTTT; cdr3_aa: CASSQRHENSPLHF
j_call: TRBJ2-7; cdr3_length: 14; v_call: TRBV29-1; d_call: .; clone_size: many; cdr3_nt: TGCAGCGTCCGCGATTCGGGCAGCTCCTACGAGCAGTACTTC; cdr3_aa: CSVRDSGSSYEQYF
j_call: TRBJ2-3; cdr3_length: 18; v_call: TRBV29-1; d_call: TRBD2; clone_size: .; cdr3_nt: TGCAGCGTCTTTCCGGGACTAGCGGGGCAGGCTAGCACAGATACGCAGTATTTT; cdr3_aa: CSVFPGLAGQASTDTQYF
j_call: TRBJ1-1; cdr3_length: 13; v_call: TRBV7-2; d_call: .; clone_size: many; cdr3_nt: TGTGCCAGCAGACGCCATTTGAACACTGAAGCTTTCTTT; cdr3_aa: CASRRHLNTEAFF
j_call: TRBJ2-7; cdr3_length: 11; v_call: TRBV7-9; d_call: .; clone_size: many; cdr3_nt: TGTGCCAGCAGGGGAGCTTACGAGCAGTACTTC; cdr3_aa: CASRGAYEQYF
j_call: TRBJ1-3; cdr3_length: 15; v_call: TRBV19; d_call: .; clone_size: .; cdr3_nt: TGTGCCAGTAGTATAGGACGGGCCTCTGGAAACACCATATATTTT; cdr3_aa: CASSIGRASGNTIYF
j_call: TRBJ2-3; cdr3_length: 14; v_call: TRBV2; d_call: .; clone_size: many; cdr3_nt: TGTGCCAGCAGGCGCCAGCTTAGCACAGATACGCAGTATTTT; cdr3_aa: CASRRQLSTDTQYF
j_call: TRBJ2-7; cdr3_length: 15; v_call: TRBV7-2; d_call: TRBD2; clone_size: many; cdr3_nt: TGTGCCAGCAGCTCCCGGCTAGCGGGGGGGTACGAGCAGTACTTC; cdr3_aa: CASSSRLAGGYEQYF
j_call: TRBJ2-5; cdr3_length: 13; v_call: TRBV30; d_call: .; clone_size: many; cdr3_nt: TGTGCCTGGAGTTTTGGCCTCCAAGAGACCCAGTACTTC; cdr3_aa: CAWSFGLQETQYF